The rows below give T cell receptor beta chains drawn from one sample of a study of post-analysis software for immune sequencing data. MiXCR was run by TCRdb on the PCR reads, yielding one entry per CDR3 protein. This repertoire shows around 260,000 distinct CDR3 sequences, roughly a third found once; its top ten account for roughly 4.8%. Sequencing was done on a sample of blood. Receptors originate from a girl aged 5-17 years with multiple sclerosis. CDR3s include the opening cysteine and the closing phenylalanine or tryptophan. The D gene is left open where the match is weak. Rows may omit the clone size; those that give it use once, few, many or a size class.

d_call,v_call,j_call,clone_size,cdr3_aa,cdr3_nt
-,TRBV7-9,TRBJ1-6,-,CASSPDGGEGSPLHF,TGTGCCAGCAGCCCCGATGGGGGCGAAGGCTCACCCCTCCACTTT
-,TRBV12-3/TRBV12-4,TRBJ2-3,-,CANTRGAGPADTQYF,TGTGCCAACACCCGAGGTGCGGGACCGGCGGATACGCAGTATTTT
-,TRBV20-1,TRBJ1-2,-,CSARPAGYTF,TGCAGTGCTAGACCCGCCGGCTACACCTTC
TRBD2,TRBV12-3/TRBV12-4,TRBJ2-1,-,CASSFPGLAGGRGEQFF,TGTGCCAGCAGTTTTCCGGGACTAGCGGGAGGGCGGGGTGAGCAGTTCTTC
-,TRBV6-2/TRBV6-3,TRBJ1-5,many,CASSYRPAEGQPQHF,TGTGCCAGCAGTTACCGGCCGGCGGAGGGTCAGCCCCAGCATTTT
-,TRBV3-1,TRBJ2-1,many,CASSQSLRPGRTYNEQFF,TGTGCCAGCAGCCAAAGCCTCAGACCGGGGCGCACCTACAATGAGCAGTTCTTC
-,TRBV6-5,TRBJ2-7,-,CASSTGGEEQYF,TGTGCCAGCAGTACAGGGGGGGAAGAGCAGTACTTC
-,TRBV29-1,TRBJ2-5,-,CSADRWATTEHRETQYF,TGCAGCGCTGATAGGTGGGCGACGACTGAGCACCGTGAGACCCAGTACTTC
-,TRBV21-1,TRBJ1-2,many,CASSCRDRALLNYGYTF,TGTGCCAGCAGCTGCCGGGACAGGGCCTTATTGAACTATGGCTACACCTTC
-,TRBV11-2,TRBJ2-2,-,CASSRGTLANTGELFF,TGTGCCAGCAGCCGGGGGACGTTGGCGAACACCGGGGAGCTGTTTTTT
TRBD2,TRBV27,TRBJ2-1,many,CASSVTSGGDFDYNEQFF,TGTGCCAGCAGCGTCACTAGCGGGGGGGATTTTGACTACAATGAGCAGTTCTTC
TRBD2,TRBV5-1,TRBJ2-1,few,CASSSPTSGAYNEQFF,TGCGCCAGCAGCTCCCCGACTAGCGGGGCCTACAATGAGCAGTTCTTC
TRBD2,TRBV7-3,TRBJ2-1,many,CASSSGLAGGSPSYNEQFF,TGTGCCAGCAGCTCGGGACTAGCGGGAGGGTCCCCCTCCTACAATGAGCAGTTCTTC
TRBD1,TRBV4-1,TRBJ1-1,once,CASSHPNRGGNTEAFF,TGCGCCAGCAGCCACCCTAACAGGGGAGGGAACACTGAAGCTTTCTTT
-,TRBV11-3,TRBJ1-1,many,CASSYGTANEAFF,TGTGCCAGCAGCTACGGGACGGCCAATGAAGCTTTCTTT
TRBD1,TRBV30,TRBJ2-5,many,CAWSDPPNTGGVGTQYF,TGTGCCTGGAGTGACCCCCCAAATACAGGGGGAGTGGGGACCCAGTACTTC
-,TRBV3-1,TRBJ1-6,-,CASSQVGGADNSPLHF,TGTGCCAGCAGCCAAGTTGGGGGCGCGGATAATTCACCCCTCCACTTT